This TCR beta chain was sequenced during a study of blood T cell repertoires in COVID-19. Clones were sequenced by immunoSEQ multiplex PCR, and TCRdb holds only the in-frame ones, with some missing. The repertoire has approximately 210,000 clones, almost 85% of them found once; the top ten carry roughly 12%. The CDR3 has 14 amino acids. The V end lost 2 bases, the J end lost 8 bases, and 13 bases lay between the germline ends. From germline, CDR1 is SEHNR and CDR2 FQNEAQ (reference sequence). The genes are TRBV7-9 and TRBJ1-5, with D unclear. The sample comprised peripheral blood. The TCR sequence derives from a woman in her 40s with acute or convalescent COVID-19. The CDR3 region is CASSLKSEAKPQHF. In DNA, the CDR3 is TGTGCCAGCAGCTTAAAGAGCGAGGCCAAGCCCCAGCATTTT.